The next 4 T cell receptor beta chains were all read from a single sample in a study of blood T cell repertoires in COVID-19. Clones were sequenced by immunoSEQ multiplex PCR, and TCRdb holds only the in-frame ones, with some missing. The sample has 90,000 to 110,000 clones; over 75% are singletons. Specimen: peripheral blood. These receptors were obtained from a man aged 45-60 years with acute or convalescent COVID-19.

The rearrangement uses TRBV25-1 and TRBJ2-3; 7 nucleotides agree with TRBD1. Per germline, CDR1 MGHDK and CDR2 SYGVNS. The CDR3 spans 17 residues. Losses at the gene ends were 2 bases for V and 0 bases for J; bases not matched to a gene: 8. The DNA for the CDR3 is TGTGCCAGCAGTGAACTTAGGGGGCGTGGGAGCACAGATACGCAGTATTTT. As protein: CASSELRGRGSTDTQYF.

The CDR3 region is CASSQQGPNTEAFF. The CDR3 DNA sequence: TGCGCCAGCAGCCAACAGGGACCGAACACTGAAGCTTTCTTT. This sequence joins TRBV5-1 and TRBJ1-1; D is perhaps TRBD1 (6 bases). This CDR3 contains 14 residues. Germline V gene data show CDR1 as SGHRS and CDR2 as YFSETQ. The V and J ends lost 4 bases and 1 base respectively, with 11 bases between them.

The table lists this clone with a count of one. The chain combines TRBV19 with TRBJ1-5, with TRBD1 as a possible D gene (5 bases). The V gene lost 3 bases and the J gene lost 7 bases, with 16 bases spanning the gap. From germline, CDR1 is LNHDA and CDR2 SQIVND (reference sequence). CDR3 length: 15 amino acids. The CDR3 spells CASSIALTVPQPQHF. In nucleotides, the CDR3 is TGTGCCAGTAGTATCGCCCTGACAGTACCCCAGCCCCAGCATTTT.

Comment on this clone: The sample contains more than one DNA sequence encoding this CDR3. The CDR3 DNA sequence: TGTGCCAGCAGCGTAGAGCGGGGGACTGAAGCTTTCTTT. As protein: CASSVERGTEAFF. The rearrangement links TRBV9 to TRBJ1-1, with D possibly matching TRBD1 (5 bases). With 0 bases removed from V and 5 bases from J, the gap between germline ends came to 8 bases. This CDR3 is built from 13 residues. Germline V lookup: CDR1 SGDLS, CDR2 YYNGEE. The entire variable domain, with the rest obtained from reference TRBV9 and TRBJ1-1, is as follows: DSGVTQTPKHLITATGQRVTLRCSPRSGDLSVYWYQQSLDQGLQFLIQYYNGEERAKGNILERFSAQQFPDLHSELNLSSLELGDSALYFCASSVERGTEAFFGQGTRLTVV.